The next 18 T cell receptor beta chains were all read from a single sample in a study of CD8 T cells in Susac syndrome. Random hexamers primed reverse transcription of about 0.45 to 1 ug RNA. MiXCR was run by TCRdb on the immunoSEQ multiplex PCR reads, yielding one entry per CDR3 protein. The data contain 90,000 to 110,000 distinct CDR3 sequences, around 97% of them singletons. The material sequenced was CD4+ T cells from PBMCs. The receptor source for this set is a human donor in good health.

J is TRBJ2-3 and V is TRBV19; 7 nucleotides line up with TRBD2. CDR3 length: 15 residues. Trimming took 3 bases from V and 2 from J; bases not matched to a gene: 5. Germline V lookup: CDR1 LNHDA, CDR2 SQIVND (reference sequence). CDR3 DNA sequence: TGTGCCAGTAGTATCCAGCGGGGCCTCACAGATACGCAGTATTTT. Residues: CASSIQRGLTDTQYF.

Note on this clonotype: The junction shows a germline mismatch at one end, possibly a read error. Here the CDR3 reads CSVGTGVGTEVFF. In nucleotides, the CDR3 is TGCAGCGTTGGGACAGGGGTTGGCACTGAAGTTTTCTTT. The gene calls are TRBV29-1 and TRBJ1-1; TRBD1 matches 9 bases. The CDR3 has 13 residues. The germline CDR1 and CDR2 sequences are SQVTM and ANQGSEA.

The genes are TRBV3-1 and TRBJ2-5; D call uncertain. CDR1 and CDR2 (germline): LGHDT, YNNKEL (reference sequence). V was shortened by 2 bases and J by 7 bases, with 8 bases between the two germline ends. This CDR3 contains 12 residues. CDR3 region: CASSQTEATQYF. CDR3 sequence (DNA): TGTGCCAGCAGCCAAACGGAAGCGACCCAGTACTTC.

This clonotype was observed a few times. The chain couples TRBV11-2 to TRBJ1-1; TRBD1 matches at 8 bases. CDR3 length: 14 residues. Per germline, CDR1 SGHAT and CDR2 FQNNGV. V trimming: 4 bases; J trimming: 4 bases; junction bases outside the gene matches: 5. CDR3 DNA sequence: TGTGCCAGCAGCTCGTTCACAGGGGGCACTGAAGCTTTCTTT. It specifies CASSSFTGGTEAFF.

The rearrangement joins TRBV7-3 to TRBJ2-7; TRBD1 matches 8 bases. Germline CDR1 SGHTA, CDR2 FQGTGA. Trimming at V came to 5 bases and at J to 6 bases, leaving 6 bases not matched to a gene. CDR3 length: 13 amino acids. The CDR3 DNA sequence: TGTGCCAGCAGCGGCGACAGGGGACGCGAGCAGTACTTC. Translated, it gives CASSGDRGREQYF. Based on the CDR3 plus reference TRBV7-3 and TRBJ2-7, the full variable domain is GAGVSQTPSNKVTEKGKYVELRCDPISGHTALYWYRQSLGQGPEFLIYFQGTGAADDSGLPNDRFFAVRPEGSVSTLKIQRTERGDSAVYLCASSGDRGREQYFGPGTRLTVT.

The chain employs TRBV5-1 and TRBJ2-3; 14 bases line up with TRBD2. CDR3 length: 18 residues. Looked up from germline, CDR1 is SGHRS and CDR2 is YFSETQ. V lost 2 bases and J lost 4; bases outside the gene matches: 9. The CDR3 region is CASSFGTSGSQRADTQYF. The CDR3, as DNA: TGCGCCAGCAGCTTTGGGACTAGCGGGAGTCAGAGAGCAGATACGCAGTATTTT.

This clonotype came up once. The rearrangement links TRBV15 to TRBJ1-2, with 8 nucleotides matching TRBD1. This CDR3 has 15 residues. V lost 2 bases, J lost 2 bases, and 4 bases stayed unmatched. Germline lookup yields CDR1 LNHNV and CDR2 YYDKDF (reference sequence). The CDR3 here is CATSRTGGTNYGYTF. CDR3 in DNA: TGTGCCACCAGCAGAACAGGGGGAACGAACTATGGCTACACCTTC.

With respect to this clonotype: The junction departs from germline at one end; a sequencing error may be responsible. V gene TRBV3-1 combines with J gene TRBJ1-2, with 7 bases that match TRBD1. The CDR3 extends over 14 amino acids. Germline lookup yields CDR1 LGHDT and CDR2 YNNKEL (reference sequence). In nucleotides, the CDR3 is TGTGCCAGCAGCCAAGAGTGGGAGAAGGACAGGACGAGCTTC. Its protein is CASSQEWEKDRTSF.

DNA for the CDR3: TGTGCCAGTAGTATAGGAGGGTCTGGGCCCGGGGAGCTGTTTTTT. It is translated as CASSIGGSGPGELFF. The chain links TRBV19 to TRBJ2-2; tentatively, D is TRBD2 (5 bases). Trimming shortened V by 1 base and J by 6 bases, and 12 bases separated the two germline ends. The CDR3 sequence is 15 residues long. Germline V gene data show CDR1 as LNHDA and CDR2 as SQIVND (reference sequence).

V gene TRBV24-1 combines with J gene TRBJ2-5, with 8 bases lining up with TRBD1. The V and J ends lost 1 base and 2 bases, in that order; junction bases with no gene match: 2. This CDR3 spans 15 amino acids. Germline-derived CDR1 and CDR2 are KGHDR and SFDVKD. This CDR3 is CATSDLGTGQETQYF. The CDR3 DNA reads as TGTGCCACCAGTGATTTAGGGACAGGTCAAGAGACCCAGTACTTC.

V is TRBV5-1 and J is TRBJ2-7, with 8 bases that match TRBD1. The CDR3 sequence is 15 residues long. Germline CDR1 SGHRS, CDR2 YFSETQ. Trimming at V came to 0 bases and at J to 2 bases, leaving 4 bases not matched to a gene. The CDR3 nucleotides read TGCGCCAGCAGCTTGGAGACAGGGGCGACCTACGAGCAGTACTTC. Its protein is CASSLETGATYEQYF.

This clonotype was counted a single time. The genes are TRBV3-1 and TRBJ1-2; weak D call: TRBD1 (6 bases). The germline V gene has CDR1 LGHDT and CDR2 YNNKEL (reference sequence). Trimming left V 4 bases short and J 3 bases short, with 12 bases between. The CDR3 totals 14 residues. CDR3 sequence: CASSPGGPDYGYTF. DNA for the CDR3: TGTGCCAGCAGCCCCGGGGGGCCAGACTATGGCTACACCTTC.

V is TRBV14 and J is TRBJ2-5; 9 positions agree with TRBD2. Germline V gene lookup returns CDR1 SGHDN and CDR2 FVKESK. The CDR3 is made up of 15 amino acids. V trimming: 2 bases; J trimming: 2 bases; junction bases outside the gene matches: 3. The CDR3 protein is CASSQRRGGQETQYF. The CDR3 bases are TGTGCCAGCAGCCAAAGGCGGGGGGGACAAGAGACCCAGTACTTC.

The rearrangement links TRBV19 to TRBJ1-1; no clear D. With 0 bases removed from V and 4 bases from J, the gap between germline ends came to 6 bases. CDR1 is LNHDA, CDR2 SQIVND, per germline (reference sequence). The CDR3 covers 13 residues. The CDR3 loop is CASSIDLGTEAFF. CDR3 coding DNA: TGTGCCAGTAGTATAGATCTTGGCACTGAAGCTTTCTTT. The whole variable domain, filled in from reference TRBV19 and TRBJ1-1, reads DGGITQSPKYLFRKEGQNVTLSCEQNLNHDAMYWYRQDPGQGLRLIYYSQIVNDFQKGDIAEGYSVSREKKESFPLTVTSAQKNPTAFYLCASSIDLGTEAFFGQGTRLTVV.

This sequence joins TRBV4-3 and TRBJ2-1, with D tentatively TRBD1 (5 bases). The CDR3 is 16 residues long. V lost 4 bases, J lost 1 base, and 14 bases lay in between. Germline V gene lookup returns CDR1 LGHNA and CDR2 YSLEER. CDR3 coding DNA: TGCGCCAGCAGCCTTAGCCATGGGGCGTCCTACAATGAGCAGTTCTTC. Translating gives CASSLSHGASYNEQFF.

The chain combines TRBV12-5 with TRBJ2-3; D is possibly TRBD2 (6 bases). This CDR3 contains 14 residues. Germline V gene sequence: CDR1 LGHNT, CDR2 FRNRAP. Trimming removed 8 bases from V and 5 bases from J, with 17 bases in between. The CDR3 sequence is CASSGGERLDTQYF. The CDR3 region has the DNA TGTGCTAGTTCCGGGGGTGAGAGACTAGATACGCAGTATTTT.

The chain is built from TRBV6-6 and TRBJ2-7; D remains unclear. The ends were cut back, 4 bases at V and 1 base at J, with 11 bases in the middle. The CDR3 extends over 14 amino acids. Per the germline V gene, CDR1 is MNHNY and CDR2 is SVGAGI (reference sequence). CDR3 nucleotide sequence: TGTGCCAGCAGTTTGTCGGCACAGTCCTACGAGCAGTACTTC. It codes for CASSLSAQSYEQYF.

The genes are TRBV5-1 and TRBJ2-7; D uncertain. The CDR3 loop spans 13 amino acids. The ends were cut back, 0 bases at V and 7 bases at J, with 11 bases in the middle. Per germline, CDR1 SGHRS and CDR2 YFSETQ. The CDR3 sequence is CASSLEQKGEQYF. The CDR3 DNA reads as TGCGCCAGCAGCTTGGAACAGAAGGGAGAGCAGTACTTC.